One sample yielded the 27 T cell receptor beta chains listed below, sequenced in a study of T cell responses to AZD1222 COVID-19 vaccine. The assay was immunoSEQ multiplex PCR, and TCRdb's table has in-frame clones only and misses some. The data hold about 160,000 clones, with more than 70% observed a single time. The sample consisted of peripheral blood, taken on day 0 of AZD1222 vaccination. The receptors were gathered from an adult in good health.

The CDR3 region has the DNA TGCGCCAGCAGCCCTGTTCCGGCAGGGGTGAATTGGGAAGCTTTCTTT. Translated: CASSPVPAGVNWEAFF. J is TRBJ1-1 and V is TRBV4-3; D possibly corresponds to TRBD1 (6 bases). The CDR3 is 16 residues long. V was shortened by 4 bases and J by 8 bases, with 23 bases between the two germline ends. Germline V CDR1 and CDR2: LGHNA, YSLEER.

The chain combines TRBV27 with TRBJ2-7; 8 positions agree with TRBD1. Germline lookup yields CDR1 MNHEY and CDR2 SMNVEV (reference sequence). Unmatched junction bases numbered 9, after V lost 4 bases and J lost 7 bases. The CDR3 length is 14 residues. For the CDR3, the DNA is TGTGCCAGCAGTTCCCCGGACAGGGCGAAAGAGCAGTACTTC. It yields the protein CASSSPDRAKEQYF.

The genes are TRBV24-1 and TRBJ2-1; no reliable D call. The CDR3 extends over 16 amino acids. Trimming shortened V by 3 bases and J by 3 bases, and 14 bases separated the two germline ends. Germline V gene data show CDR1 as KGHDR and CDR2 as SFDVKD. This CDR3 is CATSDPTELGYNEQFF. CDR3 bases: TGTGCCACCAGTGATCCGACTGAGCTCGGCTACAATGAGCAGTTCTTC.

The chain joins TRBV28 to TRBJ1-3; D not certain. Germline CDR1 MDHEN, CDR2 SYDVKM. The CDR3 has 12 amino acids. Trimming removed 10 bases at V and 5 bases at J, with 12 bases between. For the CDR3, the DNA is TGTGCCACTAAAAGCCTCCGAAACACCATATATTTT. It codes for CATKSLRNTIYF.

By sample share, this clone is large (0.1 to 1%). The chain carries TRBV30 and TRBJ1-6, with 8 bases that match TRBD1. CDR1 GTSNPN and CDR2 SVGIG come from the germline V gene (reference sequence). Trimming at V came to 1 base and at J to 5 bases, leaving 1 base not matched to a gene. This CDR3 has 14 residues. In nucleotides, the CDR3 is TGTGCCTGGAGTGACAGGGGGGATAATTCACCCCTCCACTTT. The encoded protein is CAWSDRGDNSPLHF.

The V gene is TRBV11-2, the J gene TRBJ2-1; 7 bases align to TRBD2. This CDR3 has 14 amino acids. J lost 5 bases, V lost 4 bases, and 5 bases had no gene match. The germline CDR1 and CDR2 sequences are SGHAT and FQNNGV. Written as DNA, the CDR3 is TGTGCCAGCAGCTACGGGACTACCGACAATGAGCAGTTCTTC. It translates to CASSYGTTDNEQFF.

This chain uses TRBV28 with TRBJ1-5; D is undetermined. V dropped 4 bases and J dropped 1 base, with 14 bases sitting between them. CDR3 length: 16 amino acids. CDR1 is MDHEN, CDR2 SYDVKM, per germline. The CDR3 protein is CASSSAVPMSNQPQHF. The CDR3 bases are TGTGCCAGCAGTTCTGCAGTCCCCATGAGCAATCAGCCCCAGCATTTT.

The gene calls are TRBV27 and TRBJ1-5; a possible D gene is TRBD1 (5 bases). V dropped 2 bases and J dropped 7 bases, with 12 bases sitting between them. This CDR3 is built from 14 residues. Germline CDR1 is MNHEY and CDR2 is SMNVEV (reference sequence). The CDR3 coding sequence is TGTGCCAGCAGTTTAAGGGGTTTAAGCCAGCCCCAGCATTTT. This encodes CASSLRGLSQPQHF.

This clone was counted once. The chain couples TRBV7-9 to TRBJ2-5; D not resolved. This CDR3 is built from 15 residues. The ends were cut back, 2 bases at V and 5 bases at J, with 15 bases in the middle. Germline CDR1 SEHNR, CDR2 FQNEAQ (reference sequence). In DNA form, the CDR3 reads TGTGCCAGCAGCTTACCCGAAGACAAGTGGGAGACCCAGTACTTC. It encodes CASSLPEDKWETQYF. The variable domain in full, completed from reference TRBV7-9 and TRBJ2-5, reads DTGVSQNPRHKITKRGQNVTFRCDPISEHNRLYWYRQTLGQGPEFLTYFQNEAQLEKSRLLSDRFSAERPKGSFSTLEIQRTEQGDSAMYLCASSLPEDKWETQYFGPGTRLLVL.

The V call is TRBV7-2, the J call TRBJ1-1; D possibly corresponds to TRBD1 (5 bases). V dropped 5 bases and J dropped 1 base, with 8 bases sitting between them. This CDR3 is built from 13 residues. The germline V gene encodes CDR1 SGHTA and CDR2 FQGNSA. CDR3 bases: TGTGCCAGCAGCCCGGACAAGAACACTGAAGCTTTCTTT. It yields the protein CASSPDKNTEAFF.

V gene TRBV7-2 combines with J gene TRBJ1-1, with D possibly matching TRBD1 (6 bases). Trimming took 5 bases from V and 5 from J, leaving 12 bases between them. The CDR3 length is 13 residues. From germline, CDR1 is SGHTA and CDR2 FQGNSA. CDR3 region: CASSTRRGTEAFF. DNA of the CDR3: TGTGCCAGCAGCACACGTAGGGGGACTGAAGCTTTCTTT.

V usage is TRBV5-1 and J usage is TRBJ1-4, with a tentative D call TRBD1 (5 bases). V was trimmed by 4 bases and J by 0 bases, leaving 13 bases between them. The CDR3 length is 16 residues. The germline V gene encodes CDR1 SGHRS and CDR2 YFSETQ. The CDR3 region has the DNA TGCGCCAGCAGCCCGAAGAGACAGTCAACTAATGAAAAACTGTTTTTT. Its translation is CASSPKRQSTNEKLFF. Looking up the rest from reference TRBV5-1 and TRBJ1-4 gives the full variable domain: KAGVTQTPRYLIKTRGQQVTLSCSPISGHRSVSWYQQTPGQGLQFLFEYFSETQRNKGNFPGRFSGRQFSNSRSEMNVSTLELGDSALYLCASSPKRQSTNEKLFFGSGTQLSVL.

Comment on this clone: Other DNA sequences from this sample encode an identical CDR3 as well. The chain joins TRBV6-2 or TRBV6-3 to TRBJ1-5; no definite D call. The V end was cut by 5 bases, the J end by 0 bases, with 5 bases between. Germline V gene lookup returns CDR1 MNHEY and CDR2 SVGEGT. CDR3 length: 13 residues. CDR3: CASSRDSNQPQHF. In DNA, the CDR3 is TGTGCCAGCAGTCGTGATAGCAATCAGCCCCAGCATTTT.

The chain has TRBV28 and TRBJ2-1; tentatively, D is TRBD2 (7 bases). The ends were cut back, 8 bases at V and 4 bases at J, with 15 bases in the middle. The germline V gene encodes CDR1 MDHEN and CDR2 SYDVKM. The CDR3 runs to 14 residues. The CDR3 region has the DNA TGTGCCAGCTCGTCGGGGGGCGAGTACAATGAGCAGTTCTTC. This translates into CASSSGGEYNEQFF.

The rearrangement uses TRBV30 and TRBJ1-1; D remains ambiguous. Germline-derived CDR1 and CDR2 are GTSNPN and SVGIG (reference sequence). The CDR3 length is 13 residues. Trimming took 0 bases from V and 11 from J, leaving 16 bases between them. The CDR3 loop is CAWSVQPILEAFF. CDR3 sequence (DNA): TGTGCCTGGAGTGTACAACCCATTCTAGAGGCTTTCTTT.

This chain links TRBV30 with TRBJ2-3; 11 nucleotides match TRBD2. V gave up 4 bases and J gave up 1 base; unmatched junction bases: 13. Germline CDR1 is GTSNPN and CDR2 is SVGIG (reference sequence). This CDR3 comprises 18 residues. CDR3 nucleotides: TGTGCCTGGACATCCGGGACTAGCGGCCCCGTAGGCACAGATACGCAGTATTTT. Translation gives CAWTSGTSGPVGTDTQYF.

The chain uses TRBV6-1 and TRBJ1-4, with D possibly TRBD1 on 5 matching bases. V was cut by 1 base and J by 8 bases, with 14 bases left in between. The germline V gene encodes CDR1 MNHNS and CDR2 SASEGT. This CDR3 region has 15 residues. The CDR3 DNA is TGTGCCAGCAGTGAAGAGATAGGGCGACAGGAAAAACTGTTTTTT. Translating gives CASSEEIGRQEKLFF.

DNA for the CDR3: TGTGCCTGTATACCGACAGGGGCCTACGAGCAGTACTTC. Amino acid sequence: CACIPTGAYEQYF. This sequence joins TRBV30 and TRBJ2-7; 8 bases match TRBD1. V was clipped by 6 bases and J by 2 bases; unmatched bases: 6. The CDR3 consists of 13 residues. CDR1 and CDR2 (germline): GTSNPN, SVGIG (reference sequence).

V is TRBV9 and J is TRBJ1-3; possible D gene TRBD1, 5 bases. The V end lost 0 bases, the J end lost 1 base, and 11 bases lay between the germline ends. The CDR3 loop spans 16 amino acids. The germline CDR1 and CDR2 sequences are SGDLS and YYNGEE. CDR3: CASSVGGTGSGNTIYF. DNA for the CDR3: TGTGCCAGCAGCGTAGGGGGGACGGGATCTGGAAACACCATATATTTT.

The genes are TRBV19 and TRBJ1-1; TRBD1 aligns across 10 bases. The CDR3 covers 15 residues. V gave up 1 base and J gave up 5 bases; unmatched junction bases: 4. CDR1 is LNHDA and CDR2 is SQIVND in the germline V gene (reference sequence). The CDR3 DNA sequence: TGTGCCAGTAGTATAGCGGGACAGGGGAGGACTGAAGCTTTCTTT. The encoded protein is CASSIAGQGRTEAFF.

This clone occurred a few times. The rearrangement uses TRBV10-2 and TRBJ1-2; D gene uncertain. In germline, CDR1 is WSHSY, CDR2 SAAADI. The germline V and J ends were trimmed by 2 bases and 3 bases, with 7 bases remaining between them. The CDR3 spans 13 residues. This CDR3 is CASSEGRDYGYTF. CDR3 nucleotides: TGCGCCAGCAGTGAGGGCAGAGACTATGGCTACACCTTC.

The chain uses TRBV2 and TRBJ1-6; TRBD1 might be the D (6 bases). The germline CDR1 and CDR2 sequences are SNHLY and FYNNEI. This CDR3 comprises 15 residues. V was shortened by 6 bases and J by 6 bases, with 15 bases between the two germline ends. CDR3 sequence reads: CASRLRTAVNSPLHF. DNA for the CDR3: TGTGCCAGCAGATTGAGGACAGCCGTTAATTCACCCCTCCACTTT.

This chain connects TRBV7-2 to TRBJ1-4; 8 bases are shared with TRBD1. The CDR3 is made up of 14 amino acids. Germline V CDR1 and CDR2: SGHTA, FQGNSA. V was pared by 5 bases and J by 7 bases, with 6 bases of the junction left unmatched. DNA of the CDR3: TGTGCCAGCAGCCCCGGACAGGGAACTGAAAAACTGTTTTTT. This sequence encodes CASSPGQGTEKLFF. Complete variable domain (other parts from reference TRBV7-2 and TRBJ1-4): GAGVSQSPSNKVTEKGKDVELRCDPISGHTALYWYRQSLGQGLEFLIYFQGNSAPDKSGLPSDRFSAERTGGSVSTLTIQRTQQEDSAVYLCASSPGQGTEKLFFGSGTQLSVL.

The chain links TRBV7-8 to TRBJ1-1; TRBD1 is a possible D gene (6 bases). Trimming removed 4 bases at V and 3 bases at J, with 15 bases between. The CDR3 is 15 residues long. Looked up from germline, CDR1 is SGHVS and CDR2 is FQNEAQ. CDR3 in amino acids: CASSSEDKGDTEAFF. The CDR3 DNA reads as TGTGCCAGCAGCTCAGAGGACAAGGGGGACACTGAAGCTTTCTTT.

The rearrangement joins TRBV5-4 to TRBJ2-7; 10 bases align to TRBD2. The V segment lost 4 bases and the J segment 5 bases; nucleotides outside the gene matches: 21. The CDR3 has 19 residues. The germline CDR1 and CDR2 sequences are SGHNT and YYREEE (reference sequence). CDR3 in amino acids: CASSPNLPGSGRFSDEQYF. In DNA form, the CDR3 reads TGTGCCAGCAGCCCCAATCTCCCGGGTAGCGGGAGGTTCTCTGACGAGCAGTACTTC.

CDR3 sequence reads: CASRRGEPGSPLHF. DNA of the CDR3: TGTGCCAGCAGGCGGGGGGAGCCTGGTTCACCCCTCCACTTT. V usage is TRBV2 and J usage is TRBJ1-6, with a possible D match to TRBD1 (5 bases). Germline assignment: CDR1 SNHLY and CDR2 FYNNEI. The CDR3 has 14 amino acids. Trimming left V 6 bases short and J 9 bases short, with 15 bases between.

This clone was recorded once. The chain couples TRBV5-1 to TRBJ1-2; possibly TRBD1 for D (6 bases). V was trimmed by 3 bases and J by 4 bases, leaving 7 bases between them. The CDR3 runs 12 residues. Germline V gene sequence: CDR1 SGHRS, CDR2 YFSETQ. CDR3 residues: CASSSDSYGYTF. The DNA for the CDR3 is TGCGCCAGCAGCTCGGACAGCTATGGCTACACCTTC.